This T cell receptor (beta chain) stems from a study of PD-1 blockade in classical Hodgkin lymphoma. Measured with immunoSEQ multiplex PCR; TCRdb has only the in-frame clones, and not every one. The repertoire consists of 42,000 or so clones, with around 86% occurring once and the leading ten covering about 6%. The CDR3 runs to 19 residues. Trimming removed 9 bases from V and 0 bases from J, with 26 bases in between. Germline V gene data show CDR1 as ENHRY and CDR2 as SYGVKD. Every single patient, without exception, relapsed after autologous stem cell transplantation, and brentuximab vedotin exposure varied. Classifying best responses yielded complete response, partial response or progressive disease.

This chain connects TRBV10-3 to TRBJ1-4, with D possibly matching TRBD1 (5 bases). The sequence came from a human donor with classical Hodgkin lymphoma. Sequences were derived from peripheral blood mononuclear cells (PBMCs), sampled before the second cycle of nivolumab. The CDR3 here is CAISEFNVGTSATNEKLFF. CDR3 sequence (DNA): TGTGCCATATCAGAGTTCAATGTGGGGACCTCCGCAACTAATGAAAAACTGTTTTTT.